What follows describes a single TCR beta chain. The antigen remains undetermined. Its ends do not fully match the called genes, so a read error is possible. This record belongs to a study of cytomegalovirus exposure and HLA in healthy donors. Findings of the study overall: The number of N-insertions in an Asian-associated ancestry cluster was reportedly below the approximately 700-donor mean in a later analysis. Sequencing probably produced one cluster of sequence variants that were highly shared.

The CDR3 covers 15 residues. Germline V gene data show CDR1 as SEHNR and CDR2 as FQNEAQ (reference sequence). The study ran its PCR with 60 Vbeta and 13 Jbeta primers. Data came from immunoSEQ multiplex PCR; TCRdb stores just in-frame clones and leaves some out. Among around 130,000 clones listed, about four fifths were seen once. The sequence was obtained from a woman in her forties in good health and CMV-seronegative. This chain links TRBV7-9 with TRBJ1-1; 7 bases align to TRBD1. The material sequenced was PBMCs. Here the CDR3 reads CANSLAPGQYTEAFF. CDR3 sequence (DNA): TGTGCCAACAGCTTAGCCCCGGGACAGTACACTGAAGCTTTCTTT.